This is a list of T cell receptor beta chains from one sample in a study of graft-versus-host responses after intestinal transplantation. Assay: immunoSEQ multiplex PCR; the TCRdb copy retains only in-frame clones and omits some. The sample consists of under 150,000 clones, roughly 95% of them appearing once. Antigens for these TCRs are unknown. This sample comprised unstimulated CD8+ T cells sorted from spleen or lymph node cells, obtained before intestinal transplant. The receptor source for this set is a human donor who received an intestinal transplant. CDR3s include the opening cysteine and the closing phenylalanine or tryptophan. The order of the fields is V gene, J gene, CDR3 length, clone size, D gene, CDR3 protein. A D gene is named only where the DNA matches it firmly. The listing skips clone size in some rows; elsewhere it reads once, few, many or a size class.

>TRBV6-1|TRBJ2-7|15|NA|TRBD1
CASSDRTGATYEQYF
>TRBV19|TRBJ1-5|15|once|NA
CASSFYGGPNQPQHF
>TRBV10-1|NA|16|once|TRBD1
CASSESDRAISYEQYF
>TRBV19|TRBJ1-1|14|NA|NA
CASMVRSGNTEAFF
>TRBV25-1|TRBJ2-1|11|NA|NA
CASGWGSRQFF
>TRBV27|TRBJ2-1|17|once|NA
CASSLFSGTQSYNEQFF
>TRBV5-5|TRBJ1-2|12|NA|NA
CASSLEGGGYTF
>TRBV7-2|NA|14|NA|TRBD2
CASSLALAGYEQYF
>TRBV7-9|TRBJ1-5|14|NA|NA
CASSLGTGNQPQHF
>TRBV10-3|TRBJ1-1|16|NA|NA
CAISESEGRRDTEAFF
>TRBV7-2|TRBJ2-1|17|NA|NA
CASSSALRVRTYNEQFF
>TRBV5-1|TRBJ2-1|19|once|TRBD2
CASSFRGGYSGMSYNEQFF
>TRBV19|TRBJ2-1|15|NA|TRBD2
CASSTGLAGWNEQFF
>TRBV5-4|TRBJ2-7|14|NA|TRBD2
CASSRGAGAYEQYF
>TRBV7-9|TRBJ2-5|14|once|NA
CASSEDKTQETQYF
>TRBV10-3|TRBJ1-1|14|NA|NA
CAISEPGPNTEAFF
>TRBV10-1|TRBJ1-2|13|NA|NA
CASSDRPEYGYTF
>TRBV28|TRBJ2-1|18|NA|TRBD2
CASSFEVGSGSSYNEQFF
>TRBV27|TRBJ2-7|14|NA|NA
CASSLVSSSYEQYF
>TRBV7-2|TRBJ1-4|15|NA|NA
CASSPGTWGNEKLFF
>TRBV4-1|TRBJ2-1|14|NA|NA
CASSQVRTLNEQFF
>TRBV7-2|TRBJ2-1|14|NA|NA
CASSGDWLLNEQFF
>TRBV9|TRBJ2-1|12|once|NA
CASSPSGNEQFF
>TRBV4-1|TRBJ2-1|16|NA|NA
CASSQLWDFSYNEQFF
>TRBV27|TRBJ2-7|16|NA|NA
CASSLLAGETTYEQYF
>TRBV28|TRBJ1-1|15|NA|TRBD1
CASSVTGQPNTEAFF
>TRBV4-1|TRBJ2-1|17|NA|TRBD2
CASSQDQRESSYNEQFF
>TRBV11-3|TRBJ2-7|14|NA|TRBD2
CASSSSSGSLEQYF
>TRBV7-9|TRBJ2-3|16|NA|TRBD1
CASSGYQTGDADTQYF
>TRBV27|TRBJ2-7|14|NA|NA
CASSLSGNAYEQYF
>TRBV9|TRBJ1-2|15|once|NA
CASSGGNGLNYGYTF
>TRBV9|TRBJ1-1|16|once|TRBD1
CASSVGDSPYISEAFF
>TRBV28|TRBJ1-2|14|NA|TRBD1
CASSATGGNYGYTF
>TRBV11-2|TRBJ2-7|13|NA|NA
CASSLSSSYEQYF
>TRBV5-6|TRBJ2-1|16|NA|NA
CASSLAGIILYDEQFF
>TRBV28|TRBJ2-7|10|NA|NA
CASSLNEQYF
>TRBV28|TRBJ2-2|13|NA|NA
CASSLVGSGELFF
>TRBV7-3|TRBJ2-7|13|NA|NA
CASSFRQGREQYF
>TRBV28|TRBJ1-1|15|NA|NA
CASSLAIGGEGEAFF
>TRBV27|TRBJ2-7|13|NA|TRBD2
CASRTSGSYEQYF
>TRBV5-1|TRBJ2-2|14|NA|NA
CASSGGQNTGELFF
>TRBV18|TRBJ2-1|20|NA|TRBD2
CASSLFPGSPSGSSYNEQFF
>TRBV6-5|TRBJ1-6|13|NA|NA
CASSYRGGSPLHF
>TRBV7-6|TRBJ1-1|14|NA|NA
CASSLGPLNTEAFF
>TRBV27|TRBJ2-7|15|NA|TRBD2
CASSSTSGFYYEQYF
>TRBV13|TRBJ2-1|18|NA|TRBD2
CASSLGTSGKSSYNEQFF